This T cell receptor beta chain originates from a study of regulatory T cells in long-lasting Graves disease. Many counts were recorded for this clonotype. Its antigen is as yet unknown. General study points: Patients with persistent disease showed a bias toward TRBV28, TRBJ1-2 and TRBJ2-5.

Trimming pared 3 bases from V and 9 bases from J, leaving 12 bases between. The CDR3 covers 13 residues. Looked up from germline, CDR1 is ENHRY and CDR2 is SYGVKD. As for time point: newly diagnosed GD, antithyroid drugs for less than 3 months. The TCR library was prepared using RNA isolated from PBMCs. The guidelines of the American Thyroid Association were the basis for diagnosing Graves' disease. Researchers made TCR beta libraries by using iRepertoire HTBI primers and running Arm-PCR on CDR3 regions. TCRdb called the multiplex PCR reads again in MiXCR, with one record for every CDR3 protein. This repertoire shows around 450,000 distinct CDR3 sequences, over 12% found once; its top ten account for about 8.3%. In addition, the sample was reused for a study of T cells in Graves' hyperthyroidism and ophthalmopathy.

The chain recombines TRBV10-3 with TRBJ2-1; weak D call: TRBD1 (5 bases). Sequenced material: peripheral blood mononuclear cells (PBMCs), taken at new diagnosis, from a patient treated with antithyroid drugs. This receptor was taken from a woman aged 40 to 55 with Graves disease. Here the CDR3 reads CAISDKGDSEQFF. The CDR3 DNA sequence: TGTGCCATCAGTGATAAGGGCGACAGTGAGCAGTTCTTC.